Following are 28 T cell receptor beta chains from one sample sequenced in a study of identical twins. A single record per CDR3 protein comes from TCRdb applying MiXCR to the 5' RACE reads. This sample has about 790,000 distinct CDR3 sequences, with 18% found just once. These data were also reused for a study on T cells expressing NK-cell markers.

The sample taken for sequencing was PBMCs. The receptors originated from a woman aged 18-29 years in good health.

This chain links TRBV7-9 with TRBJ2-7; 7 positions agree with TRBD2. The trim removed 3 bases at V and 4 bases at J, leaving 6 bases unmatched. This CDR3 contains 14 residues. Germline V gives CDR1 SEHNR, CDR2 FQNEAQ (reference sequence). The CDR3 here is CASSLSSGRYEQYF. The CDR3 nucleotides read TGTGCCAGCAGCTTGTCTAGCGGCCGGTACGAGCAGTACTTC.

V and J are TRBV12-3 or TRBV12-4 and TRBJ2-7; D may be TRBD2 (6 bases). CDR3 length: 14 residues. V was cut by 10 bases and J by 2 bases, with 18 bases left in between. CDR3: CATRRPGGTYEQYF. For the CDR3, the DNA is TGTGCCACCCGCCGGCCCGGGGGAACCTACGAGCAGTACTTC.

This clonotype was recorded at least ten times. This chain connects TRBV5-1 to TRBJ2-2; 8 bases match TRBD2. J gave up 3 bases and V 1 base, and 2 bases lay outside the gene matches. Germline V gene lookup returns CDR1 SGHRS and CDR2 YFSETQ. The CDR3 has 15 residues. CDR3 nucleotides: TGCGCCAGCAGCTTGCTACTAGCGGACACCGGGGAGCTGTTTTTT. Its protein product is CASSLLLADTGELFF.

This chain joins TRBV2 and TRBJ2-2; D ambiguous. In germline, CDR1 is SNHLY, CDR2 FYNNEI. The CDR3 runs 15 residues. Trimming left V 2 bases short and J 4 bases short, with 11 bases between. The CDR3 protein is CASSEFGASTGELFF. In nucleotides, the CDR3 is TGTGCCAGCAGTGAATTCGGTGCTAGCACCGGGGAGCTGTTTTTT.

CDR3 loop: CASRPPGLAAWSSYNEQFF. For the CDR3, the DNA is TGTGCCAGCAGACCTCCGGGACTAGCGGCGTGGAGCTCCTACAATGAGCAGTTCTTC. The chain uses TRBV6-1 and TRBJ2-1; 11 bases are a match to TRBD2. After removal of 6 bases from V and 0 bases from J, the junction contained 13 bases not matched to a gene. Germline CDR1 and CDR2: MNHNS and SASEGT. CDR3 size: 19 residues.

This clonotype was picked up many times. The CDR3 sequence is CSASRTSVGTQYF. The CDR3 DNA reads TGCAGTGCTAGTAGGACATCGGTGGGGACCCAGTACTTC. The chain recombines TRBV20-1 with TRBJ2-5, with D perhaps TRBD1 (5 bases). CDR1 and CDR2 (germline): DFQATT, SNEGSKA (reference sequence). There are 13 residues in the CDR3. Trimming took off 3 bases at V and 7 bases at J, with 15 bases between the two ends.

With respect to this clonotype: A junction end diverges from the germline sequence, so it may reflect a read error. The chain has TRBV5-6 and TRBJ1-2; TRBD1 is a possible D gene (5 bases). The length of the CDR3 is 18 residues. CDR1 and CDR2 (germline): SGHDT, YYEEEE. The DNA for the CDR3 is TGTGCCAGCAGCTCTTATGCGGCAGGGAATGACATTGTGGGGTCGCCGGCCTTC. Translation gives CASSSYAAGNDIVGSPAF.

In its sample, this clonotype was seen a few times. This chain joins TRBV6-2 or TRBV6-3 and TRBJ1-1; no clear D gene. The CDR3 is 10 residues long. Germline assignment: CDR1 MNHEY and CDR2 SVGEGT. The germline V and J ends were trimmed by 7 bases and 3 bases, with 3 bases remaining between them. The CDR3 coding sequence is TGTGCCAGCAAGGACACTGAAGCTTTCTTT. This sequence encodes CASKDTEAFF.

This clonotype was detected only a few times. This chain uses TRBV12-3 or TRBV12-4 with TRBJ2-1; maybe TRBD1 (6 bases). CDR3 length equals 13 residues. The V gene lost 4 bases and the J gene lost 6 bases, with 10 bases spanning the gap. This chain's CDR3 is CASSSTGFNEQFF. CDR3 sequence (DNA): TGTGCCAGCAGTTCTACAGGGTTCAATGAGCAGTTCTTC.

This clonotype was observed a few times. This chain joins TRBV20-1 and TRBJ2-1; 9 bases match TRBD2. Germline assignment: CDR1 DFQATT and CDR2 SNEGSKA (reference sequence). This CDR3 has 14 amino acids. J gave up 7 bases and V 3 bases, and 7 bases lay outside the gene matches. CDR3 protein: CSASISGSGNEQFF. CDR3 nucleotide sequence: TGCAGTGCTAGCATTAGCGGGAGCGGTAATGAGCAGTTCTTC.

In DNA, the CDR3 is TGTGCCAGTGCTAACCCGAACTCCTACGAGCAGTACTTC. Its translation is CASANPNSYEQYF. This sequence joins TRBV6-1 and TRBJ2-7; D ambiguous. Per the germline V gene, CDR1 is MNHNS and CDR2 is SASEGT. The V and J ends lost 9 bases and 0 bases respectively, with 12 bases between them. This CDR3 spans 13 amino acids.

The gene calls are TRBV12-3 or TRBV12-4 and TRBJ2-5, with 12 bases aligning to TRBD2. The CDR3 length is 14 residues. V lost 6 bases to trimming and J lost 5 bases; unmatched junction nucleotides: 4. The CDR3 DNA reads as TGTGCCAGCAGCCGGACTAGCGGGGTTGAGACCCAGTACTTC. Translating gives CASSRTSGVETQYF.

The V call is TRBV12-3 or TRBV12-4, the J call TRBJ2-7; D unresolved. This CDR3 region has 15 residues. V dropped 5 bases and J dropped 0 bases, with 14 bases sitting between them. DNA of the CDR3: TGTGCCAGCAGTCCCAGCCCGCCCAACTCCTACGAGCAGTACTTC. Its protein product is CASSPSPPNSYEQYF.

J is TRBJ1-2 and V is TRBV5-5; D may be TRBD1 (6 bases). The CDR3 length is 14 residues. Trimming shortened V by 4 bases and J by 4 bases, and 14 bases separated the two germline ends. The germline CDR1 and CDR2 sequences are SGHKS and YYEKEE (reference sequence). CDR3 loop: CASSTNRDGYGYTF. CDR3 nucleotides: TGTGCCAGCAGCACCAACAGGGATGGCTATGGCTACACCTTC.

The chain uses TRBV10-3 and TRBJ1-2, with D perhaps matching TRBD1 (6 bases). Germline loops: CDR1 ENHRY, CDR2 SYGVKD. The CDR3 loop spans 13 amino acids. The ends were cut back, 2 bases at V and 7 bases at J, with 11 bases in the middle. The CDR3 sequence is CAISERGGFGYTF. CDR3 nucleotide sequence: TGTGCCATCAGTGAGCGGGGGGGCTTTGGCTACACCTTC.

This clonotype was seen a handful of times. V usage is TRBV29-1 and J usage is TRBJ2-5; 11 nucleotides line up with TRBD1. Germline V gene sequence: CDR1 SQVTM, CDR2 ANQGSEA. The junction had 5 bases not matched to a gene; V was cut back by 3 bases and J by 5 bases. The CDR3 is 14 amino acids. This CDR3 reads CSVELDRGLETQYF. The CDR3 DNA is TGCAGCGTTGAGTTGGACAGGGGGCTGGAGACCCAGTACTTC.

This clonotype was detected many times. This chain uses TRBV29-1 with TRBJ1-5; a possible D gene is TRBD1 (5 bases). Trimming left V 7 bases short and J 0 bases short, with 10 bases between. Looked up from germline, CDR1 is SQVTM and CDR2 is ANQGSEA. The CDR3 runs to 13 residues. The CDR3 is CSGRGNSNQPQHF. Here the CDR3 DNA reads TGCAGCGGTCGGGGGAATAGCAATCAGCCCCAGCATTTT.

This clonotype was seen only a few times. The rearrangement links TRBV6-1 to TRBJ2-7; TRBD2 aligns across 7 bases. The germline CDR1 and CDR2 sequences are MNHNS and SASEGT. V lost 6 bases and J lost 3; bases outside the gene matches: 11. The CDR3 loop spans 15 amino acids. CDR3 protein: CASRRSGVPRYEQYF. Here the CDR3 DNA reads TGTGCCAGCAGAAGGAGCGGGGTCCCCCGCTACGAGCAGTACTTC.

The rearrangement links TRBV12-3 or TRBV12-4 to TRBJ2-1, with 11 nucleotides matching TRBD2. Losses at the gene ends were 5 bases for V and 7 bases for J; bases not matched to a gene: 7. This CDR3 contains 15 residues. CDR3 in amino acids: CASSPLAGGPNEQFF. CDR3 bases: TGTGCCAGCAGTCCCCTAGCGGGAGGACCAAATGAGCAGTTCTTC.

This chain connects TRBV12-3 or TRBV12-4 to TRBJ2-3; 8 bases fit TRBD2. Trimming cost V 7 bases and J 4 bases; bases outside gene matches: 10. The CDR3 consists of 15 residues. The CDR3 reads CASNLAGYISDTQYF. The CDR3, as DNA: TGTGCCAGCAACTTAGCGGGGTACATCTCAGATACGCAGTATTTT.

This chain connects TRBV7-2 to TRBJ2-7; TRBD2 agrees at 11 bases. The CDR3 is made up of 16 amino acids. The V gene end was trimmed by 1 base and the J gene end by 2 bases; junction bases not matched to a gene: 4. Looked up from germline, CDR1 is SGHTA and CDR2 is FQGNSA. The CDR3 protein is CASSLGPGLAAYEQYF. Here the CDR3 DNA reads TGTGCCAGCAGCTTAGGACCGGGACTAGCGGCCTACGAGCAGTACTTC.

The chain recombines TRBV5-5 with TRBJ2-4, with D unresolved. The CDR3 totals 15 residues. Trimming cost V 5 bases and J 8 bases, with 20 bases left between them. From germline, CDR1 is SGHKS and CDR2 YYEKEE (reference sequence). DNA for the CDR3: TGTGCCAGCAGGGAGTCCCCCCACGCAACGGACATTCAGTACTTC. Its protein is CASRESPHATDIQYF.

The V and J genes are TRBV6-1 and TRBJ1-2; D gene unclear. Germline-derived CDR1 and CDR2 are MNHNS and SASEGT. V lost 6 bases and J 5 bases, leaving 19 bases between the germline ends. The CDR3 spans 15 residues. CDR3 nucleotide sequence: TGTGCCAGCAGGACAAGGATGGAAGATTGGTATGGCTACACCTTC. It yields the protein CASRTRMEDWYGYTF.

This clonotype has only a few counts. This sequence joins TRBV20-1 and TRBJ2-7, with 7 bases aligning to TRBD2. CDR1 is DFQATT, CDR2 SNEGSKA, per germline (reference sequence). The V gene end was trimmed by 3 bases and the J gene end by 0 bases; junction bases not matched to a gene: 11. This CDR3 has 16 residues. In DNA, the CDR3 is TGCAGTGCTAGCCCGACTACTAGCGACATCTCCTACGAGCAGTACTTC. It is translated as CSASPTTSDISYEQYF.

The gene calls are TRBV9 and TRBJ2-1; 7 positions match TRBD1. Germline-derived CDR1 and CDR2 are SGDLS and YYNGEE. The CDR3 contains 15 residues. The V gene end was trimmed by 1 base and the J gene end by 6 bases; junction bases not matched to a gene: 7. The CDR3 loop reads CASSVSGTAFNEQFF. The CDR3 DNA reads TGTGCCAGCAGCGTAAGTGGGACAGCCTTCAATGAGCAGTTCTTC.

This clonotype appeared a few times. The V and J genes are TRBV12-3 or TRBV12-4 and TRBJ2-1; no clear D. Trimming shortened V by 6 bases and J by 0 bases, and 12 bases separated the two germline ends. This CDR3 contains 15 residues. The CDR3 sequence is CASSAFLSSYNEQFF. The CDR3 DNA reads as TGTGCCAGCAGCGCGTTCCTGAGCTCCTACAATGAGCAGTTCTTC.

The sample holds many counts of this clonotype. The gene calls are TRBV12-3 or TRBV12-4 and TRBJ1-3; the D gene is possibly TRBD1 (5 bases). The length of the CDR3 is 17 residues. V shed 11 bases and J shed 0 bases, with 23 bases lying between them. CDR3 residues: CAGGTEGRSSSGNTIYF. CDR3 bases: TGTGCCGGGGGAACCGAGGGACGGTCGAGCTCTGGAAACACCATATATTTT.

This clonotype turned up a few times. This chain uses TRBV20-1 with TRBJ2-2; 8 positions match TRBD1. The V gene's germline CDR1 is DFQATT and CDR2 SNEGSKA (reference sequence). This CDR3 has 14 amino acids. The V and J ends lost 4 bases and 4 bases, in that order; junction bases with no gene match: 5. The CDR3 region is CSATDRGFTGELFF. The CDR3 DNA reads as TGCAGTGCTACCGACAGGGGTTTCACCGGGGAGCTGTTTTTT.